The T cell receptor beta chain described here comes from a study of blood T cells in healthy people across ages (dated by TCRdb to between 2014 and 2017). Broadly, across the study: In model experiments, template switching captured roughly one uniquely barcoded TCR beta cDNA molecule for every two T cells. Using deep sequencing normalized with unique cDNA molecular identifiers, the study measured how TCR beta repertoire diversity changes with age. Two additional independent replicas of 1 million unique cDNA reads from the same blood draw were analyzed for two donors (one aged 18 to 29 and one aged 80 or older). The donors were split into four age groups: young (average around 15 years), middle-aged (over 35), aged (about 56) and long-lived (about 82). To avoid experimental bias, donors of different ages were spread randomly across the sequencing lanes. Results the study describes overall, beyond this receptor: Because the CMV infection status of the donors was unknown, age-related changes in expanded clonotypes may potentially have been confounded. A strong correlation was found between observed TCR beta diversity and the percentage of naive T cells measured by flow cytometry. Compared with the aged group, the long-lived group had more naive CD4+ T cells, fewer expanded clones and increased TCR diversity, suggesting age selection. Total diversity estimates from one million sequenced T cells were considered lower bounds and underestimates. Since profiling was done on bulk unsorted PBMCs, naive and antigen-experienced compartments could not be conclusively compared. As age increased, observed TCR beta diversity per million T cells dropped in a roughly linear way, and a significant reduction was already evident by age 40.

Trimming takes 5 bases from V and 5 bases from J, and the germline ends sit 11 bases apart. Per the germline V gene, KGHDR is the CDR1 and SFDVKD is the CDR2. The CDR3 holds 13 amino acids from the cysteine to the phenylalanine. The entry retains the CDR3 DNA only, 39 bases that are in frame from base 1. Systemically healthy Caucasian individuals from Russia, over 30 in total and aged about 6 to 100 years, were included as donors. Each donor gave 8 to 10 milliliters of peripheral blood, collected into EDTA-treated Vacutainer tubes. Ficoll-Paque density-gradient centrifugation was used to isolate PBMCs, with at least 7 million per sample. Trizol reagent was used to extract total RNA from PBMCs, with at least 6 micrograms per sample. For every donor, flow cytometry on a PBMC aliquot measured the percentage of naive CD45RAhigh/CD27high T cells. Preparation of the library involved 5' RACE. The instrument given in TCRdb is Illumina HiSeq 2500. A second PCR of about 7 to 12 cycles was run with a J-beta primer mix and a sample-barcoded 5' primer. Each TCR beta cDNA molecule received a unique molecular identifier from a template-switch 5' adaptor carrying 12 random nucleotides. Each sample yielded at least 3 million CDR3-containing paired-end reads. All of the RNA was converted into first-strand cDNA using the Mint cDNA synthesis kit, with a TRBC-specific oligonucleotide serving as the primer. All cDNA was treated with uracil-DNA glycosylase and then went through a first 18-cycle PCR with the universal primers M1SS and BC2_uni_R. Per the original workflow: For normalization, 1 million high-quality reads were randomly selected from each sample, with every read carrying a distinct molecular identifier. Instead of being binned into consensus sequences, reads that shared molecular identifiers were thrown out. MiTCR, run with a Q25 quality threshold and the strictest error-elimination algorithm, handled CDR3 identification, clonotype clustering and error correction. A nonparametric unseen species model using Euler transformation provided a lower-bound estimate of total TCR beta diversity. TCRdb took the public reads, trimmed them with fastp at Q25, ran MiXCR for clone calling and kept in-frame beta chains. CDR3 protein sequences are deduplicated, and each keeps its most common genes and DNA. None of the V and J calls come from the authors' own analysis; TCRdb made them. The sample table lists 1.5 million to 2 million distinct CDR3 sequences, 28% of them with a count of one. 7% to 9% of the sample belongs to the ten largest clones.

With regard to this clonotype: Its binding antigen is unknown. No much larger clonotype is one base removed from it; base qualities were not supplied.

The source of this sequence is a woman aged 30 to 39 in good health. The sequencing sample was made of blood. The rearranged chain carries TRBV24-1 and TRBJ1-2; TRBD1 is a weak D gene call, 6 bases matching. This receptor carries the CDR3 CATSGLQGYGYTF. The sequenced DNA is TGTGCCACCAGTGGTCTGCAGGGGTATGGCTACACCTTC.